This entry lists 14 T cell receptor beta chains sequenced from one sample in a study of Ad26.COV2.S vaccination and SARS-CoV-2 variants. Using immunoSEQ multiplex PCR, the repertoire was profiled, and TCRdb retains in-frame clones only, with some absent. Of about 410,000 clones listed, about 91% are singletons. As to treatment: about 20 received Ad26.COV2.S at low or high dose, single or two shots; 5 received placebo; per-sample allocation not given. Collection of the samples took place on day 63 after the first injection of vaccine or placebo. Source: peripheral blood, taken in a trial of Ad26.COV2.S vaccine versus placebo. The receptors derive from a person between 18 and 60 years old who received the Ad26.COV2.S COVID-19 vaccine or a placebo.

The chain uses TRBV29-1 and TRBJ2-7, with 7 bases identical to TRBD1. From germline, CDR1 is SQVTM and CDR2 ANQGSEA. V was pared by 7 bases and J by 0 bases, with 3 bases of the junction left unmatched. The CDR3 has 12 residues. The CDR3 loop is CSAGGHSYEQYF. The CDR3 nucleotides read TGCAGCGCAGGGGGTCACTCCTACGAGCAGTACTTC.

The chain links TRBV30 to TRBJ1-6; possibly TRBD1 for D (5 bases). Germline CDR1 is GTSNPN and CDR2 is SVGIG (reference sequence). The CDR3 consists of 14 residues. V lost 4 bases, J lost 9 bases, and 16 bases lay in between. The CDR3 here is CAWTPGRGGSPLHF. The CDR3 nucleotides read TGTGCCTGGACCCCGGGTAGGGGCGGTTCACCCCTCCACTTT.

The chain uses TRBV12-3 or TRBV12-4 and TRBJ1-5, with D unclear. The ends were cut back, 0 bases at V and 4 bases at J, with 4 bases in the middle. The CDR3 runs to 13 residues. As DNA, the CDR3 is TGTGCCAGCAGTTTAGCGGTGAATCAGCCCCAGCATTTT. It encodes CASSLAVNQPQHF.

This clone came up once. V and J are TRBV19 and TRBJ1-3; a possible D gene is TRBD1 (5 bases). This CDR3 has 14 residues. In germline, CDR1 is LNHDA, CDR2 SQIVND (reference sequence). V lost 3 bases and J lost 4, with 10 bases in between. For the CDR3, the DNA is TGTGCCAGTAGTATTGGGGGACTCGGAAACACCATATATTTT. Its protein product is CASSIGGLGNTIYF.

V gene TRBV11-2 combines with J gene TRBJ2-1; 8 bases line up with TRBD2. The CDR3 covers 15 residues. From germline, CDR1 is SGHAT and CDR2 FQNNGV. J was trimmed by 2 bases and V by 1 base; bases with no gene match: 1. The chain's CDR3 is CASSLVSGTYNEQFF. The CDR3, as DNA: TGTGCCAGCAGCTTAGTTAGCGGGACCTACAATGAGCAGTTCTTC.

The chain is built from TRBV28 and TRBJ1-4; D remains unclear. V was shortened by 6 bases and J by 0 bases, with 14 bases between the two germline ends. CDR3 length: 16 amino acids. Germline V gives CDR1 MDHEN, CDR2 SYDVKM. CDR3 bases: TGTGCCAGCAGCGAATCGTCATTAGCAACTAATGAAAAACTGTTTTTT. Its protein product is CASSESSLATNEKLFF.

The chain uses TRBV10-1 and TRBJ2-6; 7 bases align to TRBD1. Germline V gene lookup returns CDR1 WNHNN and CDR2 SYGVQD (reference sequence). The V gene end was trimmed by 4 bases and the J gene end by 2 bases; junction bases not matched to a gene: 5. This CDR3 comprises 16 residues. The CDR3 DNA reads as TGCGCCAGCAGTGTCCTAGACAGGGCTGGGGCCAACGTCCTGACTTTC. It encodes CASSVLDRAGANVLTF.

The chain links TRBV28 to TRBJ2-7; 8 bases are shared with TRBD1. This CDR3 is 15 amino acids long. J was trimmed by 4 bases and V by 4 bases; bases with no gene match: 9. Germline V CDR1 and CDR2: MDHEN, SYDVKM. CDR3 coding DNA: TGTGCCAGCAGTTCAGACAGGGGTAGAGTTTACGAGCAGTACTTC. It yields the protein CASSSDRGRVYEQYF.

The V gene is TRBV19, the J gene TRBJ2-3; 8 nucleotides agree with TRBD1. This CDR3 comprises 15 residues. V shed 5 bases and J 0 bases; nucleotides not matched to a gene: 4. Per germline, CDR1 LNHDA and CDR2 SQIVND (reference sequence). CDR3: CASSPTGVSTDTQYF. In DNA form, the CDR3 reads TGTGCCAGTAGTCCGACAGGGGTTAGCACAGATACGCAGTATTTT. The whole variable domain, filled in from reference TRBV19 and TRBJ2-3, reads DGGITQSPKYLFRKEGQNVTLSCEQNLNHDAMYWYRQDPGQGLRLIYYSQIVNDFQKGDIAEGYSVSREKKESFPLTVTSAQKNPTAFYLCASSPTGVSTDTQYFGPGTRLTVL.

The chain couples TRBV5-1 to TRBJ2-3; 13 nucleotides agree with TRBD2. The junction had 9 bases not matched to a gene; V was cut back by 4 bases and J by 4 bases. CDR3 length: 17 amino acids. Germline V lookup: CDR1 SGHRS, CDR2 YFSETQ. CDR3 sequence (DNA): TGCGCCAGCAGCCCCGTTCGGACTAGCGGGAGCTCAGATACGCAGTATTTT. Translation gives CASSPVRTSGSSDTQYF. The variable domain in full, with the rest retrieved from reference TRBV5-1 and TRBJ2-3, is KAGVTQTPRYLIKTRGQQVTLSCSPISGHRSVSWYQQTPGQGLQFLFEYFSETQRNKGNFPGRFSGRQFSNSRSEMNVSTLELGDSALYLCASSPVRTSGSSDTQYFGPGTRLTVL.

In DNA form, the CDR3 reads TGCAGCGTTGAAGGTGGCAGCGGGAGGTACAATGAGCAGTTCTTC. This encodes CSVEGGSGRYNEQFF. The rearrangement links TRBV29-1 to TRBJ2-1; 9 nucleotides match TRBD2. The ends lost 1 base at V and 4 bases at J; junction bases unmatched: 5. The CDR3 sequence is 15 residues long. CDR1 and CDR2 from the germline V gene are SQVTM and ANQGSEA.

This clone was seen at least ten times. The gene calls are TRBV15 and TRBJ1-5, with D tentatively TRBD1 (5 bases). The V and J ends lost 0 bases and 5 bases respectively, with 11 bases between them. The CDR3 is 15 amino acids. The germline gives CDR1 LNHNV, CDR2 YYDKDF (reference sequence). CDR3 loop: CATSRDLEGHQPQHF. The CDR3 DNA follows: TGTGCCACCAGCAGAGATCTCGAGGGGCATCAGCCCCAGCATTTT. The whole variable domain, filled in from reference TRBV15 and TRBJ1-5, reads DAMVIQNPRYQVTQFGKPVTLSCSQTLNHNVMYWYQQKSSQAPKLLFHYYDKDFNNEADTPDNFQSRRPNTSFCFLDIRSPGLGDTAMYLCATSRDLEGHQPQHFGDGTRLSIL.

The rearrangement uses TRBV6-1 and TRBJ1-2; 7 bases match TRBD1. V dropped 2 bases and J dropped 5; count of bases not matched to a gene: 8. CDR3 length: 15 amino acids. Germline V CDR1 and CDR2: MNHNS, SASEGT. CDR3 in amino acids: CASSEPRTGRYGYTF. DNA for the CDR3: TGTGCCAGCAGTGAACCCAGGACAGGCCGGTATGGCTACACCTTC.

The rearrangement links TRBV30 to TRBJ2-3; TRBD2 might be the D (5 bases). The CDR3 length is 16 residues. Per the germline V gene, CDR1 is GTSNPN and CDR2 is SVGIG (reference sequence). The V end lost 0 bases, the J end lost 2 bases, and 15 bases lay between the germline ends. This CDR3 is CAWSVFRGRSTDTQYF. Written as DNA, the CDR3 is TGTGCCTGGAGTGTATTCCGAGGGAGATCCACAGATACGCAGTATTTT. Looking up the rest from reference TRBV30 and TRBJ2-3 gives the full variable domain: SQTIHQWPATLVQPVGSPLSLECTVEGTSNPNLYWYRQAAGRGLQLLFYSVGIGQISSEVPQNLSASRPQDRQFILSSKKLLLSDSGFYLCAWSVFRGRSTDTQYFGPGTRLTVL.